Below, 30 T cell receptor beta chains from the same sample are listed, as sequenced in a study of blood T cell repertoires in COVID-19. Profiled with immunoSEQ multiplex PCR; TCRdb holds only in-frame clones, not every one. The sample includes under 250,000 clones, 86% seen only once; the top ten take approximately 10%. Sequencing was done on a sample of peripheral blood. The source is a man aged 50 or older with COVID-19, enrolled during active disease.

The chain carries TRBV11-1 and TRBJ2-1; possibly TRBD1 for D (5 bases). The CDR3 runs to 15 residues. Trimming pared 5 bases from V and 0 bases from J, leaving 11 bases between. Germline CDR1 SGHAT, CDR2 FQDESV (reference sequence). In DNA form, the CDR3 reads TGTGCCAGCAGCCCCAGGGCCAGCTCCTACAATGAGCAGTTCTTC. Its translation is CASSPRASSYNEQFF.

This clone was seen once. The V and J genes are TRBV4-2 and TRBJ1-5; TRBD1 is a possible D gene (6 bases). V lost 4 bases and J lost 4, with 11 bases in between. The germline gives CDR1 LGHNA, CDR2 YNFKEQ. This CDR3 comprises 14 residues. CDR3 sequence: CASSLTGTNQPQHF. Here the CDR3 DNA reads TGTGCCAGCAGCCTCACAGGGACGAATCAGCCCCAGCATTTT.

The V and J genes are TRBV5-1 and TRBJ2-5; D may be TRBD2 (5 bases). Germline lookup yields CDR1 SGHRS and CDR2 YFSETQ. The CDR3 contains 15 residues. Trimming pared 0 bases from V and 1 base from J, leaving 10 bases between. CDR3 sequence (DNA): TGCGCCAGCAGCTTGGCCGGGGAAGTCCAAGAGACCCAGTACTTC. It codes for CASSLAGEVQETQYF.

The V gene is TRBV15, the J gene TRBJ1-1; D not certain. Germline CDR1 is LNHNV and CDR2 is YYDKDF (reference sequence). The ends were cut back, 1 base at V and 6 bases at J, with 15 bases in the middle. The CDR3 covers 15 residues. The CDR3 sequence is CATSRVIGGMAEAFF. The CDR3 nucleotides are TGTGCCACCAGCAGAGTGATTGGAGGAATGGCTGAAGCTTTCTTT.

The V call is TRBV7-2, the J call TRBJ1-1; D might be TRBD1 (6 bases). The V and J ends lost 3 bases and 5 bases respectively, with 13 bases between them. Germline values: CDR1 SGHTA, CDR2 FQGNSA. The CDR3 covers 14 residues. The DNA for the CDR3 is TGTGCCAGCAGCTTTACAGGGTTCCCGACTGAAGCTTTCTTT. Amino acid sequence: CASSFTGFPTEAFF.

This clone was recorded once. CDR3 DNA sequence: TGTGCCAGCAGCAAAGACAGGGTCAGCGAGCAGTACTTC. Translation: CASSKDRVSEQYF. The chain carries TRBV21-1 and TRBJ2-7; the table assigns TRBD1, which was not confirmed against the DNA. TRBV21-1 is listed as a pseudogene. CDR3 size: 13 residues.

The chain employs TRBV19 and TRBJ2-1, with TRBD2 matching over 7 bases. The CDR3 totals 13 residues. Germline V CDR1 and CDR2: LNHDA, SQIVND (reference sequence). The junction had 7 bases not matched to a gene; V was cut back by 5 bases and J by 9 bases. The CDR3 DNA reads TGTGCCAGTAGTCCGACGACTAGCAGTGAGCAGTTCTTC. This gives the protein CASSPTTSSEQFF.

The chain links TRBV7-9 to TRBJ2-1; weak D call: TRBD1 (7 bases). The CDR3 has 16 residues. Deletions cut 6 bases from V and 5 bases from J, with 20 bases between. The germline V gene encodes CDR1 SEHNR and CDR2 FQNEAQ (reference sequence). The CDR3 sequence is CASSSYRGGFNNEQFF. CDR3 nucleotides: TGTGCCAGCAGTTCCTACAGGGGAGGTTTTAACAATGAGCAGTTCTTC.

This clone showed up just a few times. CDR3: CASSFRLSSGEQYF. The CDR3 DNA reads TGTGCCAGCAGCTTCCGCCTGTCGAGTGGCGAGCAGTACTTC. The genes are TRBV7-2 and TRBJ2-7; D unresolved. Between the trimmed V and J ends, which lost 3 bases and 6 bases, there was a span of 15 bases. The CDR3 totals 14 residues. Looked up from germline, CDR1 is SGHTA and CDR2 is FQGNSA.

This clone was seen once. This sequence joins TRBV19 and TRBJ1-4; TRBD1 agrees at 9 bases. Germline V gene lookup returns CDR1 LNHDA and CDR2 SQIVND (reference sequence). The CDR3 extends over 17 amino acids. The V gene end was trimmed by 0 bases and the J gene end by 6 bases; junction bases not matched to a gene: 8. This CDR3 reads CASSIETTGGWHEKLFF. CDR3 coding DNA: TGTGCCAGTAGTATAGAAACAACAGGGGGCTGGCATGAAAAACTGTTTTTT.

This chain joins TRBV3-1 (or the pseudogene TRBV3-2) and TRBJ1-2; the match to TRBD1 covers 8 bases. This CDR3 is built from 15 residues. Germline CDR1 is LGHDT and CDR2 is YNNKEL (reference sequence). The V and J ends lost 4 bases and 3 bases, in that order; junction bases with no gene match: 7. CDR3 loop: CASSPRRTGYYGYTF. The CDR3 nucleotides read TGTGCCAGCAGCCCCCGAAGGACAGGGTACTATGGCTACACCTTC.

The chain couples TRBV30 to TRBJ1-6; D is unresolved. V was pared by 0 bases and J by 8 bases, with 5 bases between. The V gene's germline CDR1 is GTSNPN and CDR2 SVGIG (reference sequence). CDR3 length: 12 amino acids. The CDR3 reads CAWSVLDSPLHF. CDR3 sequence (DNA): TGTGCCTGGAGTGTACTCGATTCACCCCTCCACTTT.

This sequence joins TRBV7-2 and TRBJ2-5; 7 bases are a match to TRBD2. Per the germline V gene, CDR1 is SGHTA and CDR2 is FQGNSA. The CDR3 runs to 14 residues. The trim removed 3 bases at V and 0 bases at J, leaving 1 base unmatched. The CDR3 DNA follows: TGTGCCAGCAGCTTGGGGGGGAACCAAGAGACCCAGTACTTC. It encodes CASSLGGNQETQYF.

The sample holds one count of this clone. The chain recombines TRBV5-8 with TRBJ2-4; 11 nucleotides match TRBD2. The CDR3 covers 14 residues. From germline, CDR1 is SGHTS and CDR2 YDEGEE. V dropped 4 bases and J dropped 9; count of bases not matched to a gene: 6. CDR3 sequence reads: CASSPTGTSGIQYF. CDR3 in DNA: TGTGCCAGCAGCCCGACCGGGACTAGCGGCATTCAGTACTTC. Filled out from reference TRBV5-8 and TRBJ2-4, the complete variable domain reads EAGVTQSPTHLIKTRGQQATLRCSPISGHTSVYWYQQALGLGLQFLLWYDEGEERNRGNFPPRFSGRQFPNYSSELNVNALELEDSALYLCASSPTGTSGIQYFGAGTRLSVL.

The chain joins TRBV7-6 to TRBJ2-7; 7 bases line up with TRBD2. CDR3 size: 16 residues. The V segment lost 5 bases and the J segment 2 bases; nucleotides outside the gene matches: 12. CDR1 is SGHVS, CDR2 FNYEAQ, per germline. The CDR3 region has the DNA TGTGCCAGCAGCCCCCAATGGGGGAGGGGCGCCTACGAGCAGTACTTC. Its protein is CASSPQWGRGAYEQYF.

The chain recombines TRBV4-3 with TRBJ1-6, with D possibly being TRBD1 (5 bases). V lost 0 bases, J lost 9 bases, and 12 bases lay in between. The CDR3 has 15 residues. Germline CDR1 reads LGHNA; CDR2 reads YSLEER. The CDR3 bases are TGCGCCAGCAGCCAAGATCGGGTAAGGGGTTCACCCCTCCACTTT. Encoded protein: CASSQDRVRGSPLHF.

The V call is TRBV27, the J call TRBJ2-7; the match to TRBD1 covers 10 bases. V was clipped by 6 bases and J by 13 bases; unmatched bases: 33. This CDR3 has 20 amino acids. Germline CDR1 is MNHEY and CDR2 is SMNVEV (reference sequence). The CDR3 bases are TGTGCCAGCAGACCAAACGCGGGGACAGGGGATCGGAAAAGGTTGCGAGCAGTATACTTC. Amino acids: CASRPNAGTGDRKRLRAVYF.

The V call is TRBV15, the J call TRBJ2-1, with 8 bases identical to TRBD1. Germline V gene lookup returns CDR1 LNHNV and CDR2 YYDKDF (reference sequence). The CDR3 totals 18 residues. After removal of 0 bases from V and 3 bases from J, the junction contained 10 bases not matched to a gene. The CDR3: CATSRDSGQGQYYNEQFF. The CDR3 nucleotides read TGTGCCACCAGCAGAGATTCTGGACAGGGTCAGTACTACAATGAGCAGTTCTTC.

This clone was counted once. The gene calls are TRBV9 and TRBJ2-2; the D gene is possibly TRBD2 (6 bases). This CDR3 region has 15 residues. With 0 bases removed from V and 5 bases from J, the gap between germline ends came to 11 bases. Germline CDR1 reads SGDLS; CDR2 reads YYNGEE. In DNA form, the CDR3 reads TGTGCCAGCAGCGTAGGACTAGTTGATACCGGGGAGCTGTTTTTT. Its translation: CASSVGLVDTGELFF.

The chain combines TRBV12-3 or TRBV12-4 with TRBJ2-7; 8 bases map to TRBD1. This CDR3 comprises 13 residues. V was clipped by 5 bases and J by 3 bases; unmatched bases: 3. In nucleotides, the CDR3 is TGTGCCAGCAGTCAAGGACAGGGCTACGAGCAGTACTTC. As protein: CASSQGQGYEQYF.

This clone was observed a handful of times. V and J are TRBV5-1 and TRBJ2-7; TRBD2 aligns across 14 bases. The CDR3 spans 20 residues. V lost 0 bases to trimming and J lost 2 bases; unmatched junction nucleotides: 13. CDR1 and CDR2 from the germline V gene are SGHRS and YFSETQ. The CDR3 DNA sequence: TGCGCCAGCAGCTTGGGGATCGGGACTAGCGGGAGCAGGCCTACCTACGAGCAGTACTTC. Amino acids: CASSLGIGTSGSRPTYEQYF.

The chain couples TRBV30 to TRBJ1-5; D gene ambiguous. Trimming shortened V by 3 bases and J by 4 bases, and 13 bases separated the two germline ends. The germline gives CDR1 GTSNPN, CDR2 SVGIG (reference sequence). CDR3 length: 14 residues. CDR3 sequence: CAWSIPGRNQPQHF. The CDR3 nucleotides read TGTGCCTGGAGCATTCCCGGGAGGAATCAGCCCCAGCATTTT.

The chain links TRBV6-2 or TRBV6-3 to TRBJ2-7, with 7 bases that match TRBD2. Germline trimming cut 2 bases from V and 3 bases from J; bases unmatched to any gene: 10. Germline V gene lookup returns CDR1 MNHEY and CDR2 SVGEGT. The CDR3 sequence is 16 residues long. The CDR3 nucleotides read TGTGCCAGCAGTTACGACGGAAGCGGGGCCAACTACGAGCAGTACTTC. It yields the protein CASSYDGSGANYEQYF.

The chain combines TRBV25-1 with TRBJ2-3; 7 bases map to TRBD1. The J segment lost 4 bases and the V segment lost 4 bases, leaving 2 bases of the junction unmatched. The germline V gene encodes CDR1 MGHDK and CDR2 SYGVNS. CDR3 length: 13 residues. CDR3 amino acids: CASSGQGPDTQYF. In DNA form, the CDR3 reads TGTGCCAGCAGTGGACAGGGCCCAGATACGCAGTATTTT.

This clone was found a few times. This chain joins TRBV28 and TRBJ1-2, with unresolved D. Germline V lookup: CDR1 MDHEN, CDR2 SYDVKM. Deletions cut 3 bases from V and 4 bases from J, with 12 bases between. The CDR3 has 14 residues. CDR3 region: CASSFRVTGYGYTF. The DNA for the CDR3 is TGTGCCAGCAGTTTTCGTGTCACGGGCTATGGCTACACCTTC.

The J gene is TRBJ1-4, the V gene TRBV28; TRBD1 agrees at 10 bases. In germline, CDR1 is MDHEN, CDR2 SYDVKM. The CDR3 covers 16 residues. The trim removed 1 base at V and 7 bases at J, leaving 6 bases unmatched. The CDR3 here is CASSLSVDRGSEKLFF. The CDR3 DNA reads TGTGCCAGCAGTTTATCGGTGGACAGGGGGAGTGAAAAACTGTTTTTT.

This clone was seen a handful of times. The V call is TRBV21-1, the J call TRBJ2-2; TRBD2, as called in the table, went unchecked against the DNA. TRBV21-1 is an annotated pseudogene. The CDR3 consists of 15 residues. The CDR3 nucleotides are TGTGCCAGCATCGAAGGGACTTCGAACACCGGGGAGCTGTTTTTT. Its protein product is CASIEGTSNTGELFF.

V and J are TRBV10-3 and TRBJ2-3; the match to TRBD2 covers 13 bases. Per germline, CDR1 ENHRY and CDR2 SYGVKD. The CDR3 is 17 amino acids. J gave up 3 bases and V 3 bases, and 6 bases lay outside the gene matches. CDR3 coding DNA: TGTGCCATCAGTGAAACTACTAGCGGGGGGGCTACAGATACGCAGTATTTT. Its translation is CAISETTSGGATDTQYF.

This clone came up once. This chain connects TRBV10-2 to TRBJ2-3; TRBD1 might be the D (6 bases). Germline V lookup: CDR1 WSHSY, CDR2 SAAADI. The V gene lost 7 bases and the J gene lost 12 bases, with 14 bases spanning the gap. The CDR3 has 11 amino acids. CDR3 nucleotide sequence: TGCGCCAGCACCGGACAGACCAGCCAGTATTTT. This encodes CASTGQTSQYF.

J is TRBJ2-1 and V is TRBV3-1 (or the pseudogene TRBV3-2); D perhaps matches TRBD2 (5 bases). The CDR3 has 11 amino acids. Germline lookup yields CDR1 LGHDT and CDR2 YNNKEL (reference sequence). V dropped 5 bases and J dropped 12 bases, with 11 bases sitting between them. The CDR3 sequence: CASSRGLLQFF. The CDR3 DNA reads TGTGCCAGCAGCAGAGGACTTCTGCAGTTCTTC.